This entry concerns a single T cell receptor beta chain. Antigen unknown. The source of the sample is a study of T cell responses to AZD1222 COVID-19 vaccine. Study results and caveats: With dominance at 160-218 and 743-854, vaccine-associated CD4 TCRs spanned spike. Unmutated variant regions reportedly attract nearly half of all spike-specific TCRs. At baseline, just 6 or 7 AZD1222 recipients tested seropositive. Donors, mostly white British, included more females; clonal diversity was possibly underestimated.

The data were produced by immunoSEQ multiplex PCR, yet TCRdb's version contains in-frame clones alone and is incomplete. The table records approximately 150,000 clones, more than 85% of them present only once. Looked up from germline, CDR1 is MDHEN and CDR2 is SYDVKM. The CDR3 spans 15 residues. The V and J ends lost 1 base and 5 bases, in that order; junction bases with no gene match: 7. The J gene is TRBJ1-2, the V gene TRBV28, with 7 bases identical to TRBD1. This specimen consisted of peripheral blood, obtained 28 days after the second AZD1222 dose. The TCR sequence derives from an adult who received the AZD1222 COVID-19 vaccine. In DNA form, the CDR3 reads TGTGCCAGCAGTTTATCGGCAGGGGGTGGGTATGGCTACACCTTC. Its translation: CASSLSAGGGYGYTF.